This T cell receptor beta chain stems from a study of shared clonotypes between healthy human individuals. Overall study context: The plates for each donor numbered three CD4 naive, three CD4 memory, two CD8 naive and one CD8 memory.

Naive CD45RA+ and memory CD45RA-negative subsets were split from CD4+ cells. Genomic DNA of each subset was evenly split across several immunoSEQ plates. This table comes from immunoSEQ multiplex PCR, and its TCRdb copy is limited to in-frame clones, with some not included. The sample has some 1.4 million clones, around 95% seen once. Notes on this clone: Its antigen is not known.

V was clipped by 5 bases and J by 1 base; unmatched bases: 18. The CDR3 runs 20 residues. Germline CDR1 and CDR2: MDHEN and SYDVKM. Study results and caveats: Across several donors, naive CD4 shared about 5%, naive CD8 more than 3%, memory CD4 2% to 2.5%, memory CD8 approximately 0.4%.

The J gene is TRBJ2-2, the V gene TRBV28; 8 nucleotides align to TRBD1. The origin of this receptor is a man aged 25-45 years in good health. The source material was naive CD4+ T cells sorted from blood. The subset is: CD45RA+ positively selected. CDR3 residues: CASSPFWTGSGRLNTGELFF. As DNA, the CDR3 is TGTGCCAGCAGTCCCTTTTGGACAGGGTCTGGGAGGTTGAACACCGGGGAGCTGTTTTTT.